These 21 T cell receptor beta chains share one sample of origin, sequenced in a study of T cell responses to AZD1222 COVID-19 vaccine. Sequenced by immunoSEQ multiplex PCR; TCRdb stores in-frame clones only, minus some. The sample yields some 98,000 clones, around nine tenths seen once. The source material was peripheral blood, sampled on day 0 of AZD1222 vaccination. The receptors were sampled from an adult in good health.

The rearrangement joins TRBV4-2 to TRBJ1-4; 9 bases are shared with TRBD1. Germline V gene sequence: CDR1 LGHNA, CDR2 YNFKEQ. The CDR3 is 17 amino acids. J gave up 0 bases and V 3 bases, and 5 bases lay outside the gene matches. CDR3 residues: CASSHGQGTSTNEKLFF. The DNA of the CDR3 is TGTGCCAGCAGCCATGGACAGGGGACCTCAACTAATGAAAAACTGTTTTTT.

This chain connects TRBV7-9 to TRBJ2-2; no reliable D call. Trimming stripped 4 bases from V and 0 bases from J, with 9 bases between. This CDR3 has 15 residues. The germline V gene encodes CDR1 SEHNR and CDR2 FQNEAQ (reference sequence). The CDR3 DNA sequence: TGTGCCAGCAGCTCACTAAACGCGAACACCGGGGAGCTGTTTTTT. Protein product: CASSSLNANTGELFF.

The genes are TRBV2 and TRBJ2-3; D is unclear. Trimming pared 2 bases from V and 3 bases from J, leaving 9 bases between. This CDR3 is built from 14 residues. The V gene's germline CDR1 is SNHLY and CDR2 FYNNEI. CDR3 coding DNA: TGTGCCAGCAGTGAAATAGTGGTGACAGATACGCAGTATTTT. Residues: CASSEIVVTDTQYF.

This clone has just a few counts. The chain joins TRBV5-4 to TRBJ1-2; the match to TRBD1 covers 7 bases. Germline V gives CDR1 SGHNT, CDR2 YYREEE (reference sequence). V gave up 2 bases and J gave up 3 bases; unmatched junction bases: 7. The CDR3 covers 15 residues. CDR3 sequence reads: CASSLKQGIYYGYTF. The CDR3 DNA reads TGTGCCAGCAGCTTAAAACAGGGGATATACTATGGCTACACCTTC.

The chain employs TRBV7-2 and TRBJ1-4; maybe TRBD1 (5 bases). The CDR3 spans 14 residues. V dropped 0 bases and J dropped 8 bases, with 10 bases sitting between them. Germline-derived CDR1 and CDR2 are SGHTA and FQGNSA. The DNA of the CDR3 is TGTGCCAGCAGCTTAGCCGGGACGGGGGAAAAACTGTTTTTT. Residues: CASSLAGTGEKLFF.

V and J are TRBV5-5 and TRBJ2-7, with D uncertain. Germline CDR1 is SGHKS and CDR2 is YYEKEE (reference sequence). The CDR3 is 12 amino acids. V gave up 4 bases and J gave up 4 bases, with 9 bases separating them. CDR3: CASSPGAYEQYF. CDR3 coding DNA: TGTGCCAGCAGCCCCGGAGCGTACGAGCAGTACTTC.

CDR3 in amino acids: CAGNRAEGYGYTF. The CDR3, as DNA: TGTGCCGGGAACAGGGCGGAAGGCTATGGCTACACCTTC. The rearrangement joins TRBV30 to TRBJ1-2; TRBD1 is a possible D gene (6 bases). Trimming removed 8 bases at V and 4 bases at J, with 17 bases between. There are 13 residues in the CDR3. CDR1 and CDR2 from the germline V gene are GTSNPN and SVGIG (reference sequence).

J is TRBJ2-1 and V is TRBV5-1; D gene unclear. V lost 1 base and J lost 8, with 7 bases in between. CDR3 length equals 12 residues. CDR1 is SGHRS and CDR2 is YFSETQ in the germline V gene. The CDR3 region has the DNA TGCGCCAGCAGCTTGTCTCTGGATGAGCAGTTCTTC. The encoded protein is CASSLSLDEQFF.

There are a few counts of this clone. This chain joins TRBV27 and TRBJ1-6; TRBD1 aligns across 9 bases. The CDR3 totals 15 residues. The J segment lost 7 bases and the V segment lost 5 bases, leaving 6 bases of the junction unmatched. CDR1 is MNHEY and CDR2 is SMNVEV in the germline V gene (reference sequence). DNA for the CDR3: TGTGCCAGCAGTCTCGGGACAGGGACAAATTCACCCCTCCACTTT. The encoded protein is CASSLGTGTNSPLHF.

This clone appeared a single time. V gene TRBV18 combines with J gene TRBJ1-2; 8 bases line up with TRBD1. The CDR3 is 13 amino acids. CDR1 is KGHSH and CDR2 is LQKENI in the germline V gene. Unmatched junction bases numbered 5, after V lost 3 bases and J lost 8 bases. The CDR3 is CASSPQGAEGYTF. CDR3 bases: TGTGCCAGCTCACCTCAGGGGGCGGAAGGCTACACCTTC.

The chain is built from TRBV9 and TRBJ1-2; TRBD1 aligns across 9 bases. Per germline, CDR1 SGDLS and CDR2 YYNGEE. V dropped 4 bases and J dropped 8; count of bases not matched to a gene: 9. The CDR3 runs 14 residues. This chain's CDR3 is CASSPTGGLQGYTF. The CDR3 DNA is TGTGCCAGCAGCCCTACAGGGGGCCTACAGGGCTACACCTTC.

The CDR3 region is CASSLPGSLAGDNEQFF. DNA of the CDR3: TGCGCCAGCAGCTTGCCCGGGTCACTAGCGGGGGACAATGAGCAGTTCTTC. The chain links TRBV5-1 to TRBJ2-1; 11 nucleotides align to TRBD2. Germline CDR1 is SGHRS and CDR2 is YFSETQ. V lost 1 base to trimming and J lost 5 bases; unmatched junction nucleotides: 8. The length of the CDR3 is 17 residues.

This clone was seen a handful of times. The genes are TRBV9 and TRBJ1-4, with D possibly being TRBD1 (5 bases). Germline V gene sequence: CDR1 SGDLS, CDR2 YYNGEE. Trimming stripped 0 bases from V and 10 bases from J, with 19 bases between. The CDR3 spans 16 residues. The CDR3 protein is CASSVAGTALEGKLFF. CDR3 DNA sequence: TGTGCCAGCAGCGTAGCTGGGACCGCACTAGAGGGAAAACTGTTTTTT. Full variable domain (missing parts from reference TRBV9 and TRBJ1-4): DSGVTQTPKHLITATGQRVTLRCSPRSGDLSVYWYQQSLDQGLQFLIQYYNGEERAKGNILERFSAQQFPDLHSELNLSSLELGDSALYFCASSVAGTALEGKLFFGSGTQLSVL.

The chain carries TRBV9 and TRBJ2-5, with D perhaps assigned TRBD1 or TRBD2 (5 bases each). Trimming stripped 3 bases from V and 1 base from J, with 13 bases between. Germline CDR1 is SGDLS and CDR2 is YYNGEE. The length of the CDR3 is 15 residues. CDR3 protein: CASSGSGRPQETQYF. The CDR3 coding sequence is TGTGCCAGCAGCGGATCGGGACGGCCCCAAGAGACCCAGTACTTC.

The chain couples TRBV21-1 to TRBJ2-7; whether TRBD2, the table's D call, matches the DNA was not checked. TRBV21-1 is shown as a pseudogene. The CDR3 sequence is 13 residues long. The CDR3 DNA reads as TGTGCCAGCAGCAAAATGGCGGGAACCGAGCAGTACTTC. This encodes CASSKMAGTEQYF.

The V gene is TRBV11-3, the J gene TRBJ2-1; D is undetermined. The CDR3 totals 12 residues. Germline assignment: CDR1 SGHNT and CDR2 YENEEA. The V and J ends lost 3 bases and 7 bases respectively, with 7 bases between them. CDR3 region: CASSLSGNEQFF. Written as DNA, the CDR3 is TGTGCCAGCAGCTTGTCCGGGAATGAGCAGTTCTTC.

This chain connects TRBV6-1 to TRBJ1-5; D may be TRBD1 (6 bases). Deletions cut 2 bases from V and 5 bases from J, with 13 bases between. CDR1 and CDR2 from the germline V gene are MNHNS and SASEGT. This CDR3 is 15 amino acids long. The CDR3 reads CASSETGTFYQPQHF. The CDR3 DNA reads TGTGCCAGCAGTGAAACCGGGACATTCTATCAGCCCCAGCATTTT.

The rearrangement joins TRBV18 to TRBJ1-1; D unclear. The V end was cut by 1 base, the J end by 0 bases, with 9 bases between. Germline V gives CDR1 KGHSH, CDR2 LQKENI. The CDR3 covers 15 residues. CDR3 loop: CASSPRLQLNTEAFF. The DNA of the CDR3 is TGTGCCAGCTCACCACGGCTCCAGTTGAACACTGAAGCTTTCTTT.

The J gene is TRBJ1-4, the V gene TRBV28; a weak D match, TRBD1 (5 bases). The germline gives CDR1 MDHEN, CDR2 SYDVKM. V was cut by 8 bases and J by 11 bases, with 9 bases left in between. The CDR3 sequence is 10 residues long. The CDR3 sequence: CASGGVKLFF. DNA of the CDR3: TGTGCCAGCGGGGGGGTGAAACTGTTTTTT. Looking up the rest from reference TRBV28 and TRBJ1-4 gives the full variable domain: DVKVTQSSRYLVKRTGEKVFLECVQDMDHENMFWYRQDPGLGLRLIYFSYDVKMKEKGDIPEGYSVSREKKERFSLILESASTNQTSMYLCASGGVKLFFGSGTQLSVL.

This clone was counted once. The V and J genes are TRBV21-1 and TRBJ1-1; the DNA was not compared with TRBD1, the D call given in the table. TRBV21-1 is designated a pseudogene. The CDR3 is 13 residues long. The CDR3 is CAKRGRVEPEAFF. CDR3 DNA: TGTGCCAAAAGGGGCAGGGTAGAGCCTGAAGCTTTCTTT.

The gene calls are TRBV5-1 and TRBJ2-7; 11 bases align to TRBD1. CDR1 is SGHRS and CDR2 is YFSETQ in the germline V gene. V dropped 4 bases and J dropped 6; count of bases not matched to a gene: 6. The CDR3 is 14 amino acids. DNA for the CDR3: TGCGCCAGCAGCCCGGGACAGGGGGTTTTCGAGCAGTACTTC. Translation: CASSPGQGVFEQYF.